The sequence of this TCR beta chain was determined in a study of brain metastases from non-small cell lung cancer. TCRdb keeps only in-frame clones here, not all; method: immunoSEQ multiplex PCR. The sample has about 15,000 clones, about 80% seen once. Study conclusions and caveats: In about 60% of brain metastases, T-cell clones were expanded compared with matched primary tumors. Compared with primary tumors, brain metastases showed less T-cell infiltration. Paired brain metastases and primary tumors largely shared TCR repertoires.

The CDR3 contains 14 residues. Germline-derived CDR1 and CDR2 are MDHEN and SYDVKM. Regarding this clone: The antigen remains unidentified.

The TCR originated in a donor aged 40 or older with non-small cell lung cancer. Source material: primary lung tumor tissue. The genes are TRBV28 and TRBJ2-3, with D unresolved. The CDR3 sequence: CAISLVAGTDTQYF. DNA of the CDR3: TGTGCGATAAGTTTAGTGGCCGGGACAGATACGCAGTATTTT.